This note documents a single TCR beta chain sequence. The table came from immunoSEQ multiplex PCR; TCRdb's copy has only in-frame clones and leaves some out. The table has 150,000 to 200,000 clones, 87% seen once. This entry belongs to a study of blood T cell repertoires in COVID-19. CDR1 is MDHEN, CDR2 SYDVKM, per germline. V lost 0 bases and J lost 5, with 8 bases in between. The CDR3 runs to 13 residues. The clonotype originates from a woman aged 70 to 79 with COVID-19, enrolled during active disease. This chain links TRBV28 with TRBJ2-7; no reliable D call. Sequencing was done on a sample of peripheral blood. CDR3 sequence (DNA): TGTGCCAGCAGTTTATGGACTGGTAACGAGCAGTACTTC. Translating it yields CASSLWTGNEQYF. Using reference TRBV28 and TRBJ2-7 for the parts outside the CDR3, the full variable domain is DVKVTQSSRYLVKRTGEKVFLECVQDMDHENMFWYRQDPGLGLRLIYFSYDVKMKEKGDIPEGYSVSREKKERFSLILESASTNQTSMYLCASSLWTGNEQYFGPGTRLTVT.